The rows below give T cell receptor beta chains drawn from one sample of a study of Ad26.COV2.S vaccination and SARS-CoV-2 variants. Sequencing used immunoSEQ multiplex PCR; TCRdb keeps in-frame clones, though not all of them. The data show around 450,000 clones, with 90% seen just once and around 4.5% held by the top ten. The sample was peripheral blood, taken in a trial of Ad26.COV2.S vaccine versus placebo. The origin of the receptors is a person between 18 and 65 years old who received the Ad26.COV2.S COVID-19 vaccine or a placebo. CDR3s include the opening cysteine and the closing phenylalanine or tryptophan. A D gene is named only where the DNA matches it firmly. Clone size, where shown, is once, few, many, or a class for clones that have expanded.

.,TRBJ2-7,.,TRBV28,CASTLQGAYEQYF,TGTGCCAGCACCTTACAGGGTGCCTACGAGCAGTACTTC
.,TRBJ2-7,.,TRBV12-3/TRBV12-4,CASSGDLRGEQYF,TGTGCCAGCAGTGGGGACCTCCGAGGCGAGCAGTACTTC
once,TRBJ2-7,TRBD2,TRBV6-2/TRBV6-3,CASSDLTSGRFGEQYF,TGTGCCAGCAGTGACCTGACTAGCGGGAGATTCGGTGAGCAGTACTTC
.,TRBJ2-4,TRBD1,TRBV9,CASSVTGVTKNIQYF,TGTGCCAGCAGCGTAACAGGGGTGACCAAAAACATTCAGTACTTC
.,TRBJ2-1,TRBD1,TRBV7-3,CASSLTVGQGASDEQFF,TGTGCCAGCAGCTTAACGGTGGGACAGGGGGCTTCGGATGAGCAGTTCTTC
.,TRBJ2-1,.,TRBV20-1,CSASPGNGQFF,TGCAGTGCTAGCCCGGGCAACGGGCAGTTCTTC
.,TRBJ2-7,.,TRBV18,CASSPLAESSYEQYF,TGTGCCAGCTCACCACTAGCTGAAAGCTCCTACGAGCAGTACTTC
.,TRBJ2-1,.,TRBV19,CASSGVNNEQFF,TGTGCCAGTAGTGGAGTGAACAATGAGCAGTTCTTC
once,TRBJ2-1,.,TRBV19,CASSPVVSKGYNEQFF,TGTGCCAGTAGTCCGGTCGTGTCAAAGGGTTACAATGAGCAGTTCTTC
.,TRBJ2-1,TRBD2,TRBV24-1,CATSDPSGSTHNEQFF,TGTGCCACCAGTGATCCTAGCGGGAGTACTCACAATGAGCAGTTCTTC
.,TRBJ2-2,.,TRBV2,CASNAGADTGELFF,TGTGCCAGCAACGCAGGGGCCGACACCGGGGAGCTGTTTTTT
once,TRBJ2-6,.,TRBV29-1,CSVRGPGANVLTF,TGCAGCGTTCGGGGGCCTGGGGCCAACGTCCTGACTTTC
.,TRBJ2-1,TRBD2,TRBV5-1,CASSARLAELGNEQFF,TGCGCCAGCAGCGCGCGACTAGCGGAGCTCGGCAATGAGCAGTTCTTC
.,TRBJ2-1,.,TRBV5-1,CASSLRSRGGNEQFF,TGCGCCAGCAGCCTCCGATCCCGAGGGGGGAATGAGCAGTTCTTC
.,TRBJ2-5,TRBD2,TRBV19,CASGTSGRSETQYF,TGTGCCAGTGGGACTAGCGGGAGGAGTGAGACCCAGTACTTC
.,TRBJ2-1,TRBD2,TRBV5-6,CASSLVGTSVFYNEQFF,TGTGCCAGCAGCTTGGTGGGGACTAGCGTGTTCTACAATGAGCAGTTCTTC
.,TRBJ1-6,.,TRBV30,CAWSTSGQIRSPLHF,TGTGCCTGGAGTACTTCGGGACAAATTCGTTCACCCCTCCACTTT
.,TRBJ2-3,.,TRBV10-3,CAIRKQGLSAADTQYF,TGTGCCATCAGGAAACAAGGACTGTCGGCGGCCGATACGCAGTATTTT
.,TRBJ2-6,.,TRBV6-5,CASGSSGANVLTF,TGTGCCAGCGGTTCCTCTGGGGCCAACGTCCTGACTTTC
.,TRBJ1-4,.,TRBV29-1,CSVEFRDWQGGEKLFF,TGCAGCGTTGAATTCAGGGATTGGCAAGGAGGCGAAAAACTGTTTTTT
once,TRBJ1-1,.,TRBV5-6,CASRWGAAVATEAFF,TGTGCCAGCAGATGGGGGGCGGCTGTAGCCACTGAAGCTTTCTTT
few,TRBJ2-2,.,TRBV7-3,CATEGETGELFF,TGTGCCACGGAAGGGGAAACCGGGGAGCTGTTTTTT
once,TRBJ2-1,TRBD2,TRBV10-3,CAISETSGRVGNEQFF,TGTGCCATCAGTGAGACTAGCGGGAGGGTCGGAAATGAGCAGTTCTTC
.,TRBJ2-7,.,TRBV6-5,CASSYFSTQYF,TGTGCCAGCAGTTACTTTTCCACTCAGTACTTC
.,TRBJ1-5,.,TRBV15,CATSRDLNQPQHF,TGTGCCACCAGCAGAGATTTAAATCAGCCCCAGCATTTT
.,TRBJ2-2,.,TRBV9,CASSVGGTNTGELFF,TGTGCCAGCAGCGTAGGCGGGACCAACACCGGGGAGCTGTTTTTT
.,TRBJ2-2,TRBD1,TRBV7-3,CASSPRDRGGSGELFF,TGTGCCAGCAGCCCCCGGGACAGGGGAGGATCCGGGGAGCTGTTTTTT